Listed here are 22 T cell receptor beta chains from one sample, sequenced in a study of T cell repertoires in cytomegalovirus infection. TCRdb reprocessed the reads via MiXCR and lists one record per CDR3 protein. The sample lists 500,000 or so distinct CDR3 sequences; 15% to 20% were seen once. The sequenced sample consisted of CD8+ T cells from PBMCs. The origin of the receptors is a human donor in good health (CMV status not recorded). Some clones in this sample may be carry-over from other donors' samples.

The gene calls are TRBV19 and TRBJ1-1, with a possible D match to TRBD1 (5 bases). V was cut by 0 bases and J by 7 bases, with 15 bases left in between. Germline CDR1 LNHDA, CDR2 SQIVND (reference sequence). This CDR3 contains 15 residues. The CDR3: CASSIDHGGLVEAFF. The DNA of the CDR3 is TGTGCCAGTAGTATAGATCATGGGGGGTTGGTTGAAGCTTTCTTT.

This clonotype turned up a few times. CDR3: CASSLAGVSSYEQYF. In DNA form, the CDR3 reads TGTGCCAGCAGCTTGGCGGGAGTAAGCTCCTACGAGCAGTACTTC. J is TRBJ2-7 and V is TRBV5-6; a possible D gene is TRBD2 (6 bases). The CDR3 has 15 residues. The ends were cut back, 0 bases at V and 0 bases at J, with 10 bases in the middle. Germline values: CDR1 SGHDT, CDR2 YYEEEE.

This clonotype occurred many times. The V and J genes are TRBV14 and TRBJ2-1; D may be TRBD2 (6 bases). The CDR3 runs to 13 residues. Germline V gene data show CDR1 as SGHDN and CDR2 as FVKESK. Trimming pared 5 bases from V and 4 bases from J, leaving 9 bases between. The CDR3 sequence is CASSTAGYNEQFF. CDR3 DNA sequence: TGTGCCAGCAGCACTGCGGGGTACAATGAGCAGTTCTTC.

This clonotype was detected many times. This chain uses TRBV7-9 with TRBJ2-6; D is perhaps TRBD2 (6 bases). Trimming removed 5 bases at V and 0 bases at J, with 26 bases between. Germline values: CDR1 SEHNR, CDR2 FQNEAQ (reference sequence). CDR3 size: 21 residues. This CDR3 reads CASSGARGVGRAFSGANVLTF. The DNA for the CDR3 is TGTGCCAGCAGCGGAGCACGCGGGGTTGGGCGGGCCTTCTCTGGGGCCAACGTCCTGACTTTC.

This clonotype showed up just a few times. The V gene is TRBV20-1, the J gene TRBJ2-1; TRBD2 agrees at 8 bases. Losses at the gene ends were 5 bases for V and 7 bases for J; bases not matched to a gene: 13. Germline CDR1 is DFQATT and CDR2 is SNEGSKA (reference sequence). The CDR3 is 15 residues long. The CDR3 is CSALPLTGGPNEQFF. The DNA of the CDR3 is TGCAGTGCTCTCCCCTTAACGGGGGGGCCAAATGAGCAGTTCTTC.

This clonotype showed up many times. The chain's CDR3 is CASSLFGGQGLDGYTF. In DNA, the CDR3 is TGTGCCAGCAGCCTCTTCGGAGGGCAGGGGCTGGACGGCTACACCTTC. The J gene is TRBJ1-2, the V gene TRBV7-6; tentatively, D is TRBD1 (6 bases). Germline assignment: CDR1 SGHVS and CDR2 FNYEAQ. The CDR3 has 16 residues. V shed 5 bases and J shed 8 bases, with 24 bases lying between them.

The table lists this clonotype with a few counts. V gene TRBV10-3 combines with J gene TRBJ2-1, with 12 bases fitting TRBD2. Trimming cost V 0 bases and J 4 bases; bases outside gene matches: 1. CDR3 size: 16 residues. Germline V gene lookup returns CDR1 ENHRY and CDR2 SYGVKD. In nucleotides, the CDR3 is TGTGCCATCAGTGAGTCGCTAGCGGGAGGGTACAATGAGCAGTTCTTC. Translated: CAISESLAGGYNEQFF.

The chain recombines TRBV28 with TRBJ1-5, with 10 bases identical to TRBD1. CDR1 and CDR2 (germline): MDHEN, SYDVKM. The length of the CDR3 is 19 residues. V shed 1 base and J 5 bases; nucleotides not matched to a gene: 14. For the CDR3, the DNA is TGTGCCAGCAGTTTATTCCGGGACAGGGGCGGACTTGGGGATCAGCCCCAGCATTTT. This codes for CASSLFRDRGGLGDQPQHF.

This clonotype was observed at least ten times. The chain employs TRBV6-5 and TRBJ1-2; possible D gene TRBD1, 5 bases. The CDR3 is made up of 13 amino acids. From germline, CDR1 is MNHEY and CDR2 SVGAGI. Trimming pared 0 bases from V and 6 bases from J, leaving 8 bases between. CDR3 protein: CASSYSPGHGYTF. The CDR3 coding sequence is TGTGCCAGCAGTTACTCACCGGGACATGGCTACACCTTC.

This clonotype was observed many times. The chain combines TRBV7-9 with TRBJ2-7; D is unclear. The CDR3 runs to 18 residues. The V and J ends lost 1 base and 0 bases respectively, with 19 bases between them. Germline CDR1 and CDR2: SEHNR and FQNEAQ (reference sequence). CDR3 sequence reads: CASSLDIYRELPSYEQYF. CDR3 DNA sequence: TGTGCCAGCAGCTTAGACATTTACAGAGAGCTCCCCTCCTACGAGCAGTACTTC.

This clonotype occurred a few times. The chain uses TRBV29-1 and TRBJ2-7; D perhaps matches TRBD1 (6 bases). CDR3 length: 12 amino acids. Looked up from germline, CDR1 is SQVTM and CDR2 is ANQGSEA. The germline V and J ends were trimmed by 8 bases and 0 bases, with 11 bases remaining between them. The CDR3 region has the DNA TGCAGCTCCTTGGACAGCTCCTACGAGCAGTACTTC. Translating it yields CSSLDSSYEQYF.

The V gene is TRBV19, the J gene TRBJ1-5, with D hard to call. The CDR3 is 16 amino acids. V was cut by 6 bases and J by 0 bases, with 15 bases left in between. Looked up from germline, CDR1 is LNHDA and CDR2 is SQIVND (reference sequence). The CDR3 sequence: CASRTGDPNSNQPQHF. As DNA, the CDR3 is TGTGCCAGTAGAACCGGGGATCCAAATAGCAATCAGCCCCAGCATTTT.

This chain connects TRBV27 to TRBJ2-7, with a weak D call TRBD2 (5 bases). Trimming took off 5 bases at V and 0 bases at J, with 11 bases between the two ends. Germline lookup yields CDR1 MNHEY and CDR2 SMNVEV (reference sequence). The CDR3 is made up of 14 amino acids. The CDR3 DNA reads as TGTGCCAGCAGTACGGGGATTCGCTCCTACGAGCAGTACTTC. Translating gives CASSTGIRSYEQYF.

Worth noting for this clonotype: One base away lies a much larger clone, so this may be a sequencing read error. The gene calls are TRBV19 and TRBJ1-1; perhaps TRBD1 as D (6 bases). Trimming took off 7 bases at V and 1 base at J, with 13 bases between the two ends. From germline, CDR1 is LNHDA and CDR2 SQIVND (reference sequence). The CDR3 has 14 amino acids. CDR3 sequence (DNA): TGTGCCAGTATCAAGACAGGACGGAACACTGAAGCTTTCTTT. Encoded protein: CASIKTGRNTEAFF. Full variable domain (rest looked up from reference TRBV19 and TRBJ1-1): DGGITQSPKYLFRKEGQNVTLSCEQNLNHDAMYWYRQDPGQGLRLIYYSQIVNDFQKGDIAEGYSVSREKKESFPLTVTSAQKNPTAFYLCASIKTGRNTEAFFGQGTRLTVV.

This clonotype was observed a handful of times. In nucleotides, the CDR3 is TGTGCCATCGACAGGGGGCAGCCCTACAATGAGCAGTTCTTC. Translating it yields CAIDRGQPYNEQFF. The V and J genes are TRBV10-3 and TRBJ2-1, with 10 bases that match TRBD1. The CDR3 is 14 amino acids. The junction had 3 bases not matched to a gene; V was cut back by 8 bases and J by 2 bases. Looked up from germline, CDR1 is ENHRY and CDR2 is SYGVKD.

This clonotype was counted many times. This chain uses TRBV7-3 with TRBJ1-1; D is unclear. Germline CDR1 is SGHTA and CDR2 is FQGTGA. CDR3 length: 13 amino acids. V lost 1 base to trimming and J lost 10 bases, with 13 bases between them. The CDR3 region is CASSLSPPEPAFF. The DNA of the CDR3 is TGTGCCAGCAGCTTAAGCCCTCCGGAGCCAGCTTTCTTT.

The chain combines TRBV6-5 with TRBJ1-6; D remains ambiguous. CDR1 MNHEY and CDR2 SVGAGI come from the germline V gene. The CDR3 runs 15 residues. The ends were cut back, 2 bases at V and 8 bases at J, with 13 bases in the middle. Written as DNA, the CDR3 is TGTGCCAGCAGTTACAATGACATTGTGGATTCACCCCTCCACTTT. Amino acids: CASSYNDIVDSPLHF.

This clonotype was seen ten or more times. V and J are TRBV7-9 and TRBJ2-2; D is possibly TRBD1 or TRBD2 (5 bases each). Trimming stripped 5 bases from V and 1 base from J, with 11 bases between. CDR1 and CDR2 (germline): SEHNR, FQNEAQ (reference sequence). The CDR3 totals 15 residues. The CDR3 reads CASSRGSENTGELFF. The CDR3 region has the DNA TGTGCCAGCAGCCGGGGCTCAGAGAACACCGGGGAGCTGTTTTTT.

Here the CDR3 DNA reads TGTGCCAGCACCGGACAGAAAACACCCTACGAGCAGTACTTC. This translates into CASTGQKTPYEQYF. The gene calls are TRBV6-1 and TRBJ2-7, with D maybe TRBD1 (6 bases). The V gene's germline CDR1 is MNHNS and CDR2 SASEGT. Trimming shortened V by 7 bases and J by 2 bases, and 15 bases separated the two germline ends. The CDR3 sequence is 14 residues long.

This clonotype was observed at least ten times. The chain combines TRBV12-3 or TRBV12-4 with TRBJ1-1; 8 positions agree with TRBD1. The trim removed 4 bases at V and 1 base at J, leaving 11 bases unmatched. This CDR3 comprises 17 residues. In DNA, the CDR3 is TGTGCCAGCAGTTATCTAGACTACAGGGGGGAGAACACTGAAGCTTTCTTT. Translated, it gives CASSYLDYRGENTEAFF.

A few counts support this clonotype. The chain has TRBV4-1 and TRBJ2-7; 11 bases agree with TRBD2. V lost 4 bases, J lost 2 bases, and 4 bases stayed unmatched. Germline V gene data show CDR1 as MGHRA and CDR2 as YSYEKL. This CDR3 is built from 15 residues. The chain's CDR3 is CASSPPLAGAYEQYF. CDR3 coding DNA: TGCGCCAGCAGCCCCCCACTAGCGGGGGCCTACGAGCAGTACTTC.

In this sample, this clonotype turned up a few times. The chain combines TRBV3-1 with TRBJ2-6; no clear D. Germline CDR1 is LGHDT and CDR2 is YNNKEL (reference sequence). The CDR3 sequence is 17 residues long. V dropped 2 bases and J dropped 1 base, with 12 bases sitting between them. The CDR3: CASSQQDGYSGANVLTF. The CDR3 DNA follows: TGTGCCAGCAGCCAACAAGACGGCTATTCTGGGGCCAACGTCCTGACTTTC.